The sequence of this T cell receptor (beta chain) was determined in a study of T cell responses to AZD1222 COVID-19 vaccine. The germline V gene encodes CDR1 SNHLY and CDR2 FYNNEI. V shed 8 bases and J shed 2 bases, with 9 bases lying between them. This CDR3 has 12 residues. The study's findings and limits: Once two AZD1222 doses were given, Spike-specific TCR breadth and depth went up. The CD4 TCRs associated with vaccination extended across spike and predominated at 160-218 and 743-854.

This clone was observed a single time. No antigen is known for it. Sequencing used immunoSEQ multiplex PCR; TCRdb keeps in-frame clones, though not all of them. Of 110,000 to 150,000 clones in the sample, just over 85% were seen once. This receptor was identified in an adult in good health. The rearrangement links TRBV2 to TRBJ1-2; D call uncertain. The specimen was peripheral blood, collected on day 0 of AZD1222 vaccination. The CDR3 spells CASVGENYGYTF. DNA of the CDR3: TGTGCCAGCGTCGGGGAAAACTATGGCTACACCTTC.